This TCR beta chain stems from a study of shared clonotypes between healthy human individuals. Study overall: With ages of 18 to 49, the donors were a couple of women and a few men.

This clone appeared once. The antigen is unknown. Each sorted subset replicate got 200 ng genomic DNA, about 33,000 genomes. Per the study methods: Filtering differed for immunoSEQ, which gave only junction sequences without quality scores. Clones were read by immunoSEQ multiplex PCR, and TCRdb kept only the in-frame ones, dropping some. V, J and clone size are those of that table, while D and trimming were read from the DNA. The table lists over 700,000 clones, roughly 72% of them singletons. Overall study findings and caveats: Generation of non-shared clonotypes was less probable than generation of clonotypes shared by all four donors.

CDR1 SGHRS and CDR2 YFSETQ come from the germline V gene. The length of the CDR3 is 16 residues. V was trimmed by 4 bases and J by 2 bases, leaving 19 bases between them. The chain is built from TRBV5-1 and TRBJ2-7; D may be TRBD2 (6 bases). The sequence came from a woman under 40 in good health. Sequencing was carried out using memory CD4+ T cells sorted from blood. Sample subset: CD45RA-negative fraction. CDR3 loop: CASSPGSAGIPYEQYF. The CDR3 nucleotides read TGCGCCAGCAGCCCTGGAAGCGCGGGGATCCCCTACGAGCAGTACTTC.